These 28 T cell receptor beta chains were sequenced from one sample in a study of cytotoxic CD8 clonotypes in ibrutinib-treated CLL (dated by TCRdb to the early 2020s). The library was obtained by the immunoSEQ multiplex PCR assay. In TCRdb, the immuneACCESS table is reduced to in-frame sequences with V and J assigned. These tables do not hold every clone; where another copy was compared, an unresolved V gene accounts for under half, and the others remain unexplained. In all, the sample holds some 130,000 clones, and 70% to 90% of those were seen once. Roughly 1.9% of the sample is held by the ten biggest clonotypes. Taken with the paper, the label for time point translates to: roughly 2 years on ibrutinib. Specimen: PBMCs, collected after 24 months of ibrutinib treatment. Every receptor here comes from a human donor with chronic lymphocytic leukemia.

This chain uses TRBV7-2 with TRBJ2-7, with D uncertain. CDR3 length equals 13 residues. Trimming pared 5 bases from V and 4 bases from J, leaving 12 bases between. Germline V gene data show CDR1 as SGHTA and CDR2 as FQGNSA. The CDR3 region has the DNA TGTGCCAGCAGCCCTAGGGTGGAGTACGAGCAGTACTTC. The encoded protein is CASSPRVEYEQYF.

For the CDR3, the DNA is TGTGCCAGCAGCGTAGGCCTTGGGGGCCAGAGCCAAAAACTGTTTTTT. Translating it yields CASSVGLGGQSQKLFF. The genes are TRBV9 and TRBJ1-4; D is possibly TRBD1 (6 bases). The CDR3 contains 16 residues. With 0 bases removed from V and 9 bases from J, the gap between germline ends came to 18 bases. Germline lookup yields CDR1 SGDLS and CDR2 YYNGEE.

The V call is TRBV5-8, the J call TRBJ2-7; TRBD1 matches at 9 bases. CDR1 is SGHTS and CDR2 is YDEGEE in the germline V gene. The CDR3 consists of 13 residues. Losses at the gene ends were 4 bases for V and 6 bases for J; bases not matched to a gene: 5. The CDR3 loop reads CASSRGQGGEQYF. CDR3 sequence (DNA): TGTGCCAGCAGCAGGGGACAGGGTGGCGAGCAGTACTTC.

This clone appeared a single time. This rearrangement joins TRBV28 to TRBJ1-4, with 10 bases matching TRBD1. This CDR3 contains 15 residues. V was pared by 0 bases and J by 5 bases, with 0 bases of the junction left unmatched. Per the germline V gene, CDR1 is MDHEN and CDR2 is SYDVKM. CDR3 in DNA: TGTGCCAGCAGTTTATGGACAGGGGGCAATGAAAAACTGTTTTTT. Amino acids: CASSLWTGGNEKLFF.

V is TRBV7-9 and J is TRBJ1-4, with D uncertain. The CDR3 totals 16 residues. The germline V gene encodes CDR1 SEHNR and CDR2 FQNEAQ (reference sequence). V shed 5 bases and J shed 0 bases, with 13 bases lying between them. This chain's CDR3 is CASSPQASSTNEKLFF. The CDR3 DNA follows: TGTGCCAGCAGCCCTCAAGCCTCCTCAACTAATGAAAAACTGTTTTTT.

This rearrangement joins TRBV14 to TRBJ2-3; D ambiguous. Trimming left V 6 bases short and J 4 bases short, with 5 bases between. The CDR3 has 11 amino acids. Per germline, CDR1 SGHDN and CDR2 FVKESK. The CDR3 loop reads CASSISDTQYF. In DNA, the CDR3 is TGTGCCAGCAGTATCTCAGATACGCAGTATTTT.

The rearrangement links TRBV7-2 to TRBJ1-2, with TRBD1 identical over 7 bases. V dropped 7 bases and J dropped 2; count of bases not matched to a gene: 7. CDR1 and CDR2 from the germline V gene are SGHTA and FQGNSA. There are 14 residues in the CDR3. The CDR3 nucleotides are TGTGCCAGCACCCCACCGACAGGGAACTATGGCTACACCTTC. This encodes CASTPPTGNYGYTF.

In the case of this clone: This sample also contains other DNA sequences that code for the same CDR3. The CDR3 nucleotides read TGTGCCAGTAGTAAGGACAGGGTGGGCCAGCCCCAGCATTTT. Encoded protein: CASSKDRVGQPQHF. This rearrangement joins TRBV19 to TRBJ1-5; TRBD1 agrees at 8 bases. CDR1 is LNHDA and CDR2 is SQIVND in the germline V gene (reference sequence). This CDR3 has 14 residues. Trimming took 4 bases from V and 7 from J; bases not matched to a gene: 6.

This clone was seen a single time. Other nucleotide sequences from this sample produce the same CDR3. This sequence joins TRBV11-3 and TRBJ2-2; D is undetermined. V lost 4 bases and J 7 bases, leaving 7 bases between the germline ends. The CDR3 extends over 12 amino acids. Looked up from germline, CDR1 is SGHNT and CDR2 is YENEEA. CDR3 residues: CASSSPIGELFF. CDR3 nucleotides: TGTGCCAGCAGCTCCCCTATCGGGGAGCTGTTTTTT. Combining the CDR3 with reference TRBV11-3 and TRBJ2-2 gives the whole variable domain EAGVVQSPRYKIIEKKQPVAFWCNPISGHNTLYWYLQNLGQGPELLIRYENEEAVDDSQLPKDRFSAERLKGVDSTLKIQPAELGDSAVYLCASSSPIGELFFGEGSRLTVL.

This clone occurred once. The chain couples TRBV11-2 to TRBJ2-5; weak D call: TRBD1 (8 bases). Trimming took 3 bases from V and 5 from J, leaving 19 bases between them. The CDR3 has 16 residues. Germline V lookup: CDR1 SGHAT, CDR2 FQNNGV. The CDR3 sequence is CASSFGRTGRTETQYF. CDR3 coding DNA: TGTGCCAGCAGCTTCGGGAGGACAGGGAGAACGGAGACCCAGTACTTC.

In nucleotides, the CDR3 is TGTGCCAGCAGCATCGGACAGGGAAGAAATTCACCCCTCCACTTT. This translates into CASSIGQGRNSPLHF. V is TRBV9 and J is TRBJ1-6; 8 bases map to TRBD1. V shed 4 bases, J shed 7 bases, and the junction held 7 bases outside the gene matches. The CDR3 is 15 residues long. Germline-derived CDR1 and CDR2 are SGDLS and YYNGEE. The full variable domain, in which reference TRBV9 and TRBJ1-6 provide the parts outside the CDR3, is DSGVTQTPKHLITATGQRVTLRCSPRSGDLSVYWYQQSLDQGLQFLIQYYNGEERAKGNILERFSAQQFPDLHSELNLSSLELGDSALYFCASSIGQGRNSPLHFGNGTRLTVT.

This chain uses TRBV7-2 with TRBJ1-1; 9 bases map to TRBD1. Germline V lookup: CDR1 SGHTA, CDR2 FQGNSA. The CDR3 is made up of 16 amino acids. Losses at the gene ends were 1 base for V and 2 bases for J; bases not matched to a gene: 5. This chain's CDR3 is CASSLDGQGSNTEAFF. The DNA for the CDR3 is TGTGCCAGCAGCTTAGACGGACAGGGGTCAAACACTGAAGCTTTCTTT.

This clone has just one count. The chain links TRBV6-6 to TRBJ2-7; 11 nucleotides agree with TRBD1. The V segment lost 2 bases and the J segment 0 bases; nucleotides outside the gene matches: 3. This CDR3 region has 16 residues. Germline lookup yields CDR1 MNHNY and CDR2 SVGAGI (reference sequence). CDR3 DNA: TGTGCCAGCAGTTACGGCGGACAGGGGGCCTCCTACGAGCAGTACTTC. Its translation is CASSYGGQGASYEQYF.

CDR3 nucleotide sequence: TGTGCCAGCAGTACCTTCTCTGGAAACACCATATATTTT. It is translated as CASSTFSGNTIYF. The chain is built from TRBV27 and TRBJ1-3, with unresolved D. This CDR3 is built from 13 residues. Germline assignment: CDR1 MNHEY and CDR2 SMNVEV (reference sequence). Trimming removed 5 bases from V and 0 bases from J, with 5 bases in between.

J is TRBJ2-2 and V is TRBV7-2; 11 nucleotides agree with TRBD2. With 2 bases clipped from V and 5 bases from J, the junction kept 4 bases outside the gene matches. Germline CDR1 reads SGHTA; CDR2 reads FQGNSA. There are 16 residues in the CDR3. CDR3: CASSLLAGGQTGELFF. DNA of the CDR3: TGTGCCAGCAGCTTATTAGCGGGAGGGCAAACCGGGGAGCTGTTTTTT.

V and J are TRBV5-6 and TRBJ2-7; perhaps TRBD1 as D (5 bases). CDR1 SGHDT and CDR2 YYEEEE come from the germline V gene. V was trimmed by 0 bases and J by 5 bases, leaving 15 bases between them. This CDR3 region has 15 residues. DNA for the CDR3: TGTGCCAGCAGCTTGGGTAGAAGGGGTTTGGACGAGCAGTACTTC. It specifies CASSLGRRGLDEQYF.

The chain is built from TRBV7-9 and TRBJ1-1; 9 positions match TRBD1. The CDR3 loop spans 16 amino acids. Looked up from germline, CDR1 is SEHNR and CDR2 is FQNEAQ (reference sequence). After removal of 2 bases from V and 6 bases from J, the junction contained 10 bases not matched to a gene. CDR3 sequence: CASSLWDRVGVPEAFF. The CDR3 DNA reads TGTGCCAGCAGCTTATGGGACAGGGTGGGAGTGCCTGAAGCTTTCTTT. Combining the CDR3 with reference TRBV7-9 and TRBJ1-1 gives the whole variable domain DTGVSQNPRHKITKRGQNVTFRCDPISEHNRLYWYRQTLGQGPEFLTYFQNEAQLEKSRLLSDRFSAERPKGSFSTLEIQRTEQGDSAMYLCASSLWDRVGVPEAFFGQGTRLTVV.

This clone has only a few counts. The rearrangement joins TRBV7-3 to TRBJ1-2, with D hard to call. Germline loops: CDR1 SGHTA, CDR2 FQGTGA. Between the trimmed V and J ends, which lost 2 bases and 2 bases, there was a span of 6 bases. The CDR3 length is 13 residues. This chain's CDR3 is CASSLGLNYGYTF. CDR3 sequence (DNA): TGTGCCAGCAGCTTAGGCCTGAACTATGGCTACACCTTC. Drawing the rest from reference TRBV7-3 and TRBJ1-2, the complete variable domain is GAGVSQTPSNKVTEKGKYVELRCDPISGHTALYWYRQSLGQGPEFLIYFQGTGAADDSGLPNDRFFAVRPEGSVSTLKIQRTERGDSAVYLCASSLGLNYGYTFGSGTRLTVV.

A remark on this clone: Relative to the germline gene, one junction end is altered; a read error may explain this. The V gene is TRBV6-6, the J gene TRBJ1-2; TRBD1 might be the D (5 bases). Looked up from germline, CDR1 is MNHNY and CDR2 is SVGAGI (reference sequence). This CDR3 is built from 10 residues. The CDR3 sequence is CASRGVGTSF. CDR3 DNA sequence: TGTGCCAGCAGGGGGGTGGGGACGTCCTTC.

Here the CDR3 reads CASSVRLAGGNEQYF. In DNA, the CDR3 is TGTGCCAGCAGTGTAAGACTAGCGGGAGGTAACGAGCAGTACTTC. The chain has TRBV6-1 and TRBJ2-7, with 13 bases matching TRBD2. After removal of 4 bases from V and 5 bases from J, the junction contained 5 bases not matched to a gene. Germline lookup yields CDR1 MNHNS and CDR2 SASEGT. The CDR3 runs to 15 residues.

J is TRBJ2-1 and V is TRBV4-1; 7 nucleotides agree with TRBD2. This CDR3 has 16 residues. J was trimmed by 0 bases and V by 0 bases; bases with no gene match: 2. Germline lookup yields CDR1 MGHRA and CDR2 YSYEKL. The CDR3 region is CASSQERESSYNEQFF. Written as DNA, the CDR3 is TGCGCCAGCAGCCAAGAGCGGGAGTCCTCCTACAATGAGCAGTTCTTC.

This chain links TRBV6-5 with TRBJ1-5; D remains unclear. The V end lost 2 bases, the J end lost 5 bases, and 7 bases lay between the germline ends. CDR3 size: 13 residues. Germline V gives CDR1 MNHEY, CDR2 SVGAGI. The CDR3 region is CASSYERDQPQHF. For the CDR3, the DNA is TGTGCCAGCAGTTACGAGAGGGATCAGCCCCAGCATTTT.

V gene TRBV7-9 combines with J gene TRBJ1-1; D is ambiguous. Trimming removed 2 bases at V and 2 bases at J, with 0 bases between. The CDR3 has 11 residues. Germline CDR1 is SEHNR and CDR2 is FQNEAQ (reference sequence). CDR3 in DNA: TGTGCCAGCAGCTTAAACACTGAAGCTTTCTTT. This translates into CASSLNTEAFF.

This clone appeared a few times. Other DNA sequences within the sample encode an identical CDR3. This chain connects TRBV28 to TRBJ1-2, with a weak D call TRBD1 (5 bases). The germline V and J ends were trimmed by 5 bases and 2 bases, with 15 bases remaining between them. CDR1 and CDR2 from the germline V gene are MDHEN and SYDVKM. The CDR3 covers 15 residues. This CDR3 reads CASSTIGEGNYGYTF. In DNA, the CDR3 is TGTGCCAGCAGTACTATAGGGGAGGGAAACTATGGCTACACCTTC.

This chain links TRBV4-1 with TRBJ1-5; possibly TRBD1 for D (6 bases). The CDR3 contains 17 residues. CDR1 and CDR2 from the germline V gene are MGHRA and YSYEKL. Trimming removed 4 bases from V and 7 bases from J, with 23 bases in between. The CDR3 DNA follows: TGCGCCAGCAGCCCCCAGGTCACAGGGTATCAGGGCCAGCCCCAGCATTTT. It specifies CASSPQVTGYQGQPQHF.

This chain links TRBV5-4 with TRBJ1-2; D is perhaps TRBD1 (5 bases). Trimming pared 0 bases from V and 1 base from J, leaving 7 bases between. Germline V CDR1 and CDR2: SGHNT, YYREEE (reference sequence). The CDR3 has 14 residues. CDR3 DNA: TGTGCCAGCAGCTTGGACGGGGGTAACTATGGCTACACCTTC. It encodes CASSLDGGNYGYTF. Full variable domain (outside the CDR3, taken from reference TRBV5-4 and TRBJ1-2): ETGVTQSPTHLIKTRGQQVTLRCSSQSGHNTVSWYQQALGQGPQFIFQYYREEENGRGNFPPRFSGLQFPNYSSELNVNALELDDSALYLCASSLDGGNYGYTFGSGTRLTVV.

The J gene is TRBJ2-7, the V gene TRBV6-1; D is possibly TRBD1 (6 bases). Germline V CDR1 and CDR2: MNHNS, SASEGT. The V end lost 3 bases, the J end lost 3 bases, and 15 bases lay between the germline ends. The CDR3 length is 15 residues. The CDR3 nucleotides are TGTGCCAGCAGTGACAGGGGCCCAGCCCTCTACGAGCAGTACTTC. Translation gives CASSDRGPALYEQYF.

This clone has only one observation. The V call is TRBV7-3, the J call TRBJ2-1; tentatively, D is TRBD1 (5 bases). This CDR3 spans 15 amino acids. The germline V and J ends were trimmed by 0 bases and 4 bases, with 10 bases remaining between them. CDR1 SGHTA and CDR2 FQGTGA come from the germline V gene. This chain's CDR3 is CASSLTPQGYNEQFF. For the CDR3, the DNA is TGTGCCAGCAGCTTAACCCCCCAGGGATACAATGAGCAGTTCTTC.